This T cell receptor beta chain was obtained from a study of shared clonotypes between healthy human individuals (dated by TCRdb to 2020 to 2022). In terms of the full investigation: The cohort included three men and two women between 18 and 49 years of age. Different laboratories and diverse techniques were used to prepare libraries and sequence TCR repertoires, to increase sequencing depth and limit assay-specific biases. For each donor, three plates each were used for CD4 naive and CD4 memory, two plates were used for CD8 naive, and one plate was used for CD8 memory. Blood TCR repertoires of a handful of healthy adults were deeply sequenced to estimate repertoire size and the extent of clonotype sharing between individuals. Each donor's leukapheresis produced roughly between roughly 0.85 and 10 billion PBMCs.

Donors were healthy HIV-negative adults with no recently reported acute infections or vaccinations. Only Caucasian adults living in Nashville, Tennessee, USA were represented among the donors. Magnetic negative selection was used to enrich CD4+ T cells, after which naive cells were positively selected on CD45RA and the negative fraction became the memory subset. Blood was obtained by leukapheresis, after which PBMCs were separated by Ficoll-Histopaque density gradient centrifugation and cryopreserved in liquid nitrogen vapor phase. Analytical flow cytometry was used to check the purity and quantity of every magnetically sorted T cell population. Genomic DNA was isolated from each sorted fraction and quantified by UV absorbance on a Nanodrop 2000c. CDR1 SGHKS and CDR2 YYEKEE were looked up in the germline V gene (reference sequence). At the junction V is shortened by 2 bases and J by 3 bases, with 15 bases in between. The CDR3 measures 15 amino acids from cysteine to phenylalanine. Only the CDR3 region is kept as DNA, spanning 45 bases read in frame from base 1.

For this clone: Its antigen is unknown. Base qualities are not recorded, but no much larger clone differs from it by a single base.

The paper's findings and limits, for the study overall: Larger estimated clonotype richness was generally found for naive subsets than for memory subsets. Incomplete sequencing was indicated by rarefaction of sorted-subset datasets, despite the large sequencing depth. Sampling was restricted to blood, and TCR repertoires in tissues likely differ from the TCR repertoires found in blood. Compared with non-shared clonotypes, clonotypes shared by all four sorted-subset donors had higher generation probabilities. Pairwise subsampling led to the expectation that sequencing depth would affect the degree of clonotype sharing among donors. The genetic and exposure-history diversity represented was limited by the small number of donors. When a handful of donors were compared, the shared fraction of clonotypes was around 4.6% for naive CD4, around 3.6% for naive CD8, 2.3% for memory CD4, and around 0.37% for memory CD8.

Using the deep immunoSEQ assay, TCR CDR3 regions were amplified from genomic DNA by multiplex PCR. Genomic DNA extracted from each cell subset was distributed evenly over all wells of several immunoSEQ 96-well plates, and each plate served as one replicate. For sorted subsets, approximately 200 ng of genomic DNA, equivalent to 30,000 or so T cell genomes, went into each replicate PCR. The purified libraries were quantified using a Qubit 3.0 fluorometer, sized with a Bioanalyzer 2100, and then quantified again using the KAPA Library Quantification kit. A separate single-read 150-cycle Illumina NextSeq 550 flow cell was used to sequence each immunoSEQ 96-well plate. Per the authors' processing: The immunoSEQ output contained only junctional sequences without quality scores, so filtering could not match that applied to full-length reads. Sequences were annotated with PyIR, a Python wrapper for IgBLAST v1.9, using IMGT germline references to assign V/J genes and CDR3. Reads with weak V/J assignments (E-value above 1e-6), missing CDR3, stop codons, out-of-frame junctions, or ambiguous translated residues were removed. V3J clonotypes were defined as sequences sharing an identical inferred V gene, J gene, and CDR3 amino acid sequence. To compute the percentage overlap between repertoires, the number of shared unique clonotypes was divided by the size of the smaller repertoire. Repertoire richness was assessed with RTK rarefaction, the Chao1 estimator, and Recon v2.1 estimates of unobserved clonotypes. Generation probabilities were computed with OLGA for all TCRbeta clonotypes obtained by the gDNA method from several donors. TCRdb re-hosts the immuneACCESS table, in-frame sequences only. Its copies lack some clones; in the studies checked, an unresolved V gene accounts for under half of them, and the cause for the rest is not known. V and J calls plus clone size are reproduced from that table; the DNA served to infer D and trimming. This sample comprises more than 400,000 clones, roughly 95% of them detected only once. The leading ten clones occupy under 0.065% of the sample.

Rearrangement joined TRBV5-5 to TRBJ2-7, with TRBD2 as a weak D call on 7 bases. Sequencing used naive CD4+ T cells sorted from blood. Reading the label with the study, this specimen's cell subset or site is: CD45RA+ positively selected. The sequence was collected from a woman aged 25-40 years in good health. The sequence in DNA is TGTGCCAGCAGCTTTTTAAGGGGGAGGGACTACGAGCAGTACTTC. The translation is CASSFLRGRDYEQYF.